This section outlines one T cell receptor (beta chain) sequence together with its context. The CDR3 spans 13 residues. With V trimmed by 4 bases and J by 8 bases, 6 bases remained unmatched. CDR1 is SGHRS and CDR2 is YFSETQ in the germline V gene. In TCRdb, the RT-PCR reads were re-called with MiXCR into one record per CDR3 protein. This table holds approximately 720,000 distinct CDR3 sequences, about 14% found once. This rearrangement joins TRBV5-1 to TRBJ1-2, with TRBD1 identical over 9 bases. This receptor was identified in a female donor in good health, serving as a healthy control. Sequenced input: memory CD4+ T cells from blood. DNA for the CDR3: TGCGCCAGCAGCCTACAGGGGGCGATGGGCTACACCTTC. This translates into CASSLQGAMGYTF.